This T cell receptor (beta chain) was recorded in a study of T-cell memory formation after mild COVID-19 (dated by TCRdb to the early 2020s). Concerning the study at large: Most TCR sequence clusters were specific to one of the two donors. In a couple of donors, T-cell clones that expanded and contracted after mild COVID-19 were tracked by sequencing TCRalpha and TCRbeta repertoires over time. The cohort was made up of two young adult volunteers, one female and one male, who were previously healthy. The full study reports these points: From day 15 to 85, contracting clones showed balanced CD4/CD8 phenotypes, whereas a second wave of clones that expanded from day 15 to 37 leaned towards CD4+. Contracting CD4+ clones were located mainly in the CM and EM memory subsets, whereas CD8+ clones were found to be enriched in EMRA. The study included only two mild cases, and larger cohorts that include severe cases with pre-infection samples were judged to be necessary. Some responding clones were found in pre-infection memory, which suggests that pre-existing cross-reactive memory T cells took part in the SARS-CoV-2 response. Whether the second-wave clones peaking on day 37 were SARS-CoV-2 specific was not confirmed.

Notes on this clonotype: Its recognized antigen is unknown. No clone much larger than this one lies a single base away; base qualities are absent.

From V the trimming removes 3 bases and from J it removes 10 bases, while the gene matches leave 8 bases of the junction unaccounted for. From the germline V gene, CDR1 is SNHLY and CDR2 is FYNNEI. The CDR3 runs 14 residues from the cysteine to the phenylalanine. Only the CDR3 DNA stays, 42 bases, in frame from base 1. Sequencing used an Illumina NovaSeq 6000. TCRalpha and TCRbeta cDNA libraries were built by 5'RACE with constant-segment primers, adding sample barcodes and unique molecular identifiers. RNA was extracted from every sample with Trizol reagent. Library amplification was performed in two PCR steps, and a second sample barcode and Illumina TruSeq adapters were introduced in the second step. Libraries were sequenced on an Illumina NovaSeq with 2 x 150 bp paired-end reads. The original pipeline was this. Demultiplexing of reads and collapsing into UMI-guided consensus sequences were performed with migec v1.2.7. Using mixcr v2.1.11, UMI consensuses were aligned to TRA and TRB V and J templates and then assembled into clonotypes. A clonotype was counted as expanded or contracted only when both edgeR and NoisET called the clonotype significant, with the noise models trained on biological replicates. For edgeR calls, the cutoffs were a false discovery rate-adjusted p below 0.01 and a log2 fold-change threshold of 1. As an exploratory analysis of dynamics, max-normalized trajectories of the 1000 most abundant clonotypes were examined with PCA combined with hierarchical clustering. Each responding clone was given a CD4 or CD8 phenotype based on the CD4+ and CD8+ repertoires, which had been sequenced separately. TCRdb itself trimmed the public reads at Q25 with fastp, ran MiXCR and retained productive beta chains. Rows matching on CDR3 protein sequence are summarized as one entry with the most common DNA and genes. TCRdb, not the authors, supplied the V and J calls. The sample contains roughly 250,000 distinct CDR3 sequences, roughly 17% of them found a single time. The top ten clonotypes cover more than 20% of the sample.

Ficoll-Paque density gradient centrifugation was used to isolate PBMCs. The V and J genes are TRBV2 and TRBJ2-1, with TRBD2 identical over 8 junction bases. This clonotype was sampled from a man younger than 30 who had mild COVID-19 (a few samples of this study predate the infection). The sample titles of this study are shuffled in the database, so cell type and time point are left out; the donor was told from shared clones. Source material: PBMCs or a T cell subset sorted from them (not recorded which). For the CDR3, the sequence is CASSDRAGVEEQFF. Read as DNA, the sequence is TGTGCCAGCAGTGACCGAGCGGGGGTGGAGGAGCAGTTCTTC.